This T cell receptor (beta chain) derives from a study of T-cell memory formation after mild COVID-19. Deletions cut 4 bases from V and 8 bases from J, with 9 bases between. This CDR3 region has 13 residues. From germline, CDR1 is SEHNR and CDR2 FQNEAQ (reference sequence). This clonotype was seen more than once but under ten times. Constant-segment primers served in 5'RACE that generated TCR alpha and TCR beta cDNA libraries bearing sample barcodes and UMIs. TCRdb ran MiXCR on the 5' RACE reads and lists one entry per CDR3 protein. The repertoire includes 400,000 to 450,000 distinct CDR3 sequences, over 15% of them detected once, and about 22% sits in the top ten.

Sequencing input: PBMCs or a T cell subset sorted from them (not recorded which). The clonotype comes from a man aged 18-30 years who had mild COVID-19 (a few samples of this study predate the infection). Cell type and time point are not known. The chain has TRBV7-9 and TRBJ2-6, with a weak D call TRBD1 (5 bases). Here the CDR3 reads CASSSSGTNVLTF. CDR3 sequence (DNA): TGTGCCAGCAGCTCCTCAGGGACCAACGTCCTGACTTTC.